This entry concerns a single T cell receptor (beta chain). Trimming left V 0 bases short and J 3 bases short, with 7 bases between. The CDR3 covers 13 residues. CDR1 SGHTS and CDR2 YDEGEE come from the germline V gene. The record originates from a study of technical replicates of blood from a handful of donors. Profiled with immunoSEQ multiplex PCR; TCRdb holds only in-frame clones, not every one. The table lists about 72,000 clones, 92% of them singletons. The chain links TRBV5-8 to TRBJ2-7; D gene uncertain. Sequencing was done on a sample of T cells isolated from PBMCs. This clonotype was sampled from a human donor in good health. CDR3 residues: CASSLVPHYEQYF. The CDR3 bases are TGTGCCAGCAGCTTGGTTCCCCACTACGAGCAGTACTTC.